This T cell receptor (beta chain) was identified during a study of OX40 agonist ivuxolimab in advanced cancers. TCRdb keeps only in-frame clones here, not all; method: immunoSEQ multiplex PCR. In the table there are some 51,000 clones, approximately 83% of which are singletons. Specimen: CD4+ or CD8+ T cells sorted from blood, collected in a trial of the OX40 agonist ivuxolimab. This sequence originates from an adult with an advanced solid tumor such as melanoma, head and neck, liver or kidney cancer.

CDR3 loop: CASDTSGLSNTGELFF. CDR3 DNA: TGTGCCAGCGACACTAGCGGTCTATCGAACACCGGGGAGCTGTTTTTT. The chain employs TRBV9 and TRBJ2-2; 8 nucleotides align to TRBD2. There are 16 residues in the CDR3. V was clipped by 7 bases and J by 0 bases; unmatched bases: 8. Germline CDR1 and CDR2: SGDLS and YYNGEE.